Each of the 3 T cell receptor beta chains below was sequenced from the same sample in a study of blood T cell repertoires in COVID-19. Assay used: immunoSEQ multiplex PCR; TCRdb lists only in-frame clones, some missing. The repertoire includes hundreds of thousands of clones, approximately 80% of them detected once, and roughly 4% sits in the top ten. Sequences were obtained from peripheral blood. The receptors here all came from a woman in her 40s with active or convalescent COVID-19.

As concerns this clone: Its ends do not fully match the called genes, so a read error is possible. This chain connects TRBV6-5 to TRBJ1-4; D might be TRBD1 (5 bases). The CDR3 has 13 residues. Germline CDR1 MNHEY, CDR2 SVGAGI. CDR3 nucleotide sequence: TGTGCCAGCAGTTACTCGATAGCTGGACACTTACACTTT. Translated: CASSYSIAGHLHF.

This chain connects TRBV24-1 to TRBJ2-5, with 7 bases fitting TRBD1. Trimming took 0 bases from V and 1 from J; bases not matched to a gene: 1. The CDR3 runs 15 residues. Germline V CDR1 and CDR2: KGHDR, SFDVKD. CDR3 sequence: CATSDLGDSQETQYF. In DNA, the CDR3 is TGTGCCACCAGTGATTTGGGGGACAGCCAAGAGACCCAGTACTTC.

The gene calls are TRBV19 and TRBJ2-3, with 8 bases identical to TRBD1. Germline values: CDR1 LNHDA, CDR2 SQIVND (reference sequence). V lost 0 bases and J lost 6; bases outside the gene matches: 5. There are 15 residues in the CDR3. The CDR3 region has the DNA TGTGCCAGTAGTATAGAAAACAGGGGGTTTGATACGCAGTATTTT. This translates into CASSIENRGFDTQYF.